Sequencing of this T cell receptor beta chain was carried out in a study of blood T cells in healthy people across ages. V shed 3 bases and J 2 bases; nucleotides not matched to a gene: 6. Germline CDR1 is DFQATT and CDR2 is SNEGSKA (reference sequence). The CDR3 is 14 residues long. Study-level results: The study found more naive CD4+ cells and higher diversity in long-lived than aged donors.

A second roughly 6 to 12 cycle PCR used barcoded and J-beta primers. TCRdb reanalysed the 5' RACE reads using MiXCR and keeps one entry per CDR3 protein. The table has about 720,000 distinct CDR3 sequences, just under 25% seen once; the top ten hold more than 3%. This clonotype has just a few counts. What it binds is not known. Peripheral blood, approximately 10 milliliters per donor, was collected. These data are also associated with another study on T cells of mothers and their children. That report adds: The study recruited a few healthy Caucasian mothers and their six children as donors.

The V gene is TRBV20-1, the J gene TRBJ2-7; 8 bases map to TRBD2. The source is a boy aged 5-17 years in good health. Sequencing input: blood. In DNA, the CDR3 is TGCAGTGCTAGCCCCCCGGGAGGGACCTACGAGCAGTACTTC. Translating it yields CSASPPGGTYEQYF.